One sample yielded the 20 T cell receptor beta chains listed below, sequenced in a study of Tregs in tolerant kidney transplant recipients. The method was immunoSEQ multiplex PCR; TCRdb's version includes in-frame clones alone and lacks a portion of them. The data hold some 71,000 clones, with about 89% observed a single time. The source material was CD4+ T cells from blood, sampled before the transplant. Source of these receptors: a human donor who received a combined kidney and bone marrow transplant.

The chain employs TRBV5-1 and TRBJ2-1, with TRBD2 matching 9 bases. The CDR3 runs to 16 residues. CDR1 and CDR2 (germline): SGHRS, YFSETQ. Losses at the gene ends were 0 bases for V and 4 bases for J; bases not matched to a gene: 5. The CDR3 DNA reads TGCGCCAGCAGCTTGGAGGGGACTAGCAGATACAATGAGCAGTTCTTC. It is translated as CASSLEGTSRYNEQFF.

V is TRBV27 and J is TRBJ1-5; tentatively, D is TRBD1 (6 bases). This CDR3 contains 16 residues. Trimming removed 4 bases from V and 3 bases from J, with 16 bases in between. Germline V gives CDR1 MNHEY, CDR2 SMNVEV (reference sequence). The CDR3 region is CASSSYPTGFNQPQHF. CDR3 DNA: TGTGCCAGCAGTTCGTACCCTACAGGGTTCAATCAGCCCCAGCATTTT.

This clone was recorded only once. The J gene is TRBJ1-1, the V gene TRBV18; 7 bases agree with TRBD1. Per the germline V gene, CDR1 is KGHSH and CDR2 is LQKENI. This CDR3 has 13 residues. V dropped 8 bases and J dropped 10; count of bases not matched to a gene: 13. CDR3 in amino acids: CASTKIDRVVAFF. The CDR3 DNA reads TGTGCCAGCACCAAGATCGACAGGGTCGTAGCTTTCTTT.

This chain links TRBV28 with TRBJ2-7; D perhaps matches TRBD2 (5 bases). CDR1 and CDR2 (germline): MDHEN, SYDVKM. V was cut by 9 bases and J by 5 bases, with 17 bases left in between. The CDR3 consists of 13 residues. In nucleotides, the CDR3 is TGTGCCAGTTCCGTGGACTCAAAGGACGAGCAGTACTTC. This codes for CASSVDSKDEQYF.

The chain joins TRBV6-1 to TRBJ1-2; 11 positions agree with TRBD1. V was pared by 4 bases and J by 4 bases, with 11 bases of the junction left unmatched. Looked up from germline, CDR1 is MNHNS and CDR2 is SASEGT. The CDR3 is made up of 17 amino acids. The CDR3 spells CASSGTPGTGGIYGYTF. DNA for the CDR3: TGTGCCAGCAGTGGAACCCCCGGGACAGGGGGAATCTATGGCTACACCTTC.

This clone was found a few times. V gene TRBV9 combines with J gene TRBJ2-3; the D is unclear. Trimming pared 0 bases from V and 0 bases from J, leaving 8 bases between. This CDR3 has 15 amino acids. From germline, CDR1 is SGDLS and CDR2 YYNGEE. The CDR3 is CASSVGRPSTDTQYF. CDR3 nucleotide sequence: TGTGCCAGCAGCGTAGGGCGGCCCAGCACAGATACGCAGTATTTT.

J is TRBJ2-7 and V is TRBV10-3, with TRBD1 identical over 7 bases. The junction had 8 bases not matched to a gene; V was cut back by 2 bases and J by 4 bases. CDR1 and CDR2 from the germline V gene are ENHRY and SYGVKD. The CDR3 is 15 residues long. The CDR3 is CAISETGQPIYEQYF. For the CDR3, the DNA is TGTGCCATCAGTGAGACGGGACAGCCGATTTACGAGCAGTACTTC.

The gene calls are TRBV9 and TRBJ2-3; 7 bases fit TRBD2. The length of the CDR3 is 15 residues. Trimming took 1 base from V and 2 from J; bases not matched to a gene: 4. Germline lookup yields CDR1 SGDLS and CDR2 YYNGEE. In nucleotides, the CDR3 is TGTGCCAGCAGCGTAACAGCGGGGATCACAGATACGCAGTATTTT. It specifies CASSVTAGITDTQYF.

The J gene is TRBJ2-1, the V gene TRBV5-1; 14 nucleotides match TRBD2. This CDR3 comprises 17 residues. V was clipped by 4 bases and J by 0 bases; unmatched bases: 3. Germline lookup yields CDR1 SGHRS and CDR2 YFSETQ. As DNA, the CDR3 is TGCGCCAGCAGCAGGGGACTAGCGGGAGCCTCCTACAATGAGCAGTTCTTC. Its protein is CASSRGLAGASYNEQFF.

The chain recombines TRBV7-9 with TRBJ2-3; TRBD2 matches 13 bases. V lost 6 bases, J lost 4 bases, and 13 bases stayed unmatched. The CDR3 covers 18 residues. CDR1 SEHNR and CDR2 FQNEAQ come from the germline V gene (reference sequence). The CDR3 sequence is CASSPAGTSGNFADTQYF. CDR3 bases: TGTGCCAGCAGTCCAGCCGGGACTAGCGGGAACTTTGCAGATACGCAGTATTTT.

V usage is TRBV6-1 and J usage is TRBJ2-1, with 10 bases fitting TRBD2. The junction had 4 bases not matched to a gene; V was cut back by 4 bases and J by 4 bases. CDR1 is MNHNS and CDR2 is SASEGT in the germline V gene. The CDR3 is 15 residues long. The CDR3 region has the DNA TGTGCCAGCAGTGCCCAGACTAGCGGGTACAATGAGCAGTTCTTC. Translation gives CASSAQTSGYNEQFF.

The chain is built from TRBV7-2 and TRBJ2-1; TRBD2 matches at 7 bases. The ends lost 2 bases at V and 9 bases at J; junction bases unmatched: 7. CDR1 SGHTA and CDR2 FQGNSA come from the germline V gene. The CDR3 totals 14 residues. Written as DNA, the CDR3 is TGTGCCAGCAGCTTAAGAAGCGGGATCCTTGAGCAGTTCTTC. Translating gives CASSLRSGILEQFF.

The chain combines TRBV25-1 with TRBJ2-1, with 8 bases aligning to TRBD1. The ends lost 6 bases at V and 6 bases at J; junction bases unmatched: 4. The germline gives CDR1 MGHDK, CDR2 SYGVNS. This CDR3 comprises 13 residues. CDR3 sequence (DNA): TGTGCCAGCAGCAAGACAGGGGTCAATGAGCAGTTCTTC. Translated, it gives CASSKTGVNEQFF.

This rearrangement joins TRBV7-2 to TRBJ2-7, with 9 bases matching TRBD1. The CDR3 consists of 15 residues. Germline CDR1 and CDR2: SGHTA and FQGNSA. The V gene end was trimmed by 5 bases and the J gene end by 4 bases; junction bases not matched to a gene: 9. This CDR3 is CASSLRTGVVYEQYF. The CDR3 DNA reads as TGTGCCAGCAGCCTCCGGACAGGGGTCGTATACGAGCAGTACTTC.

Note on this clone: At one boundary the junction diverges from the germline segment, which might be a read error. V and J are TRBV7-7 and TRBJ2-3, with 11 bases lining up with TRBD2. Germline loops: CDR1 SSHAT, CDR2 FNYEAQ (reference sequence). The CDR3 contains 15 residues. CDR3 nucleotides: TGTGCTAGCAGCTTAACTAGCGGGGGAACAGATACGCAGTATTTT. Translating it yields CASSLTSGGTDTQYF.

J is TRBJ2-3 and V is TRBV29-1, with TRBD1 identical over 10 bases. The V gene's germline CDR1 is SQVTM and CDR2 ANQGSEA. This CDR3 contains 13 residues. J gave up 1 base and V 8 bases, and 3 bases lay outside the gene matches. CDR3 loop: CSSGTGGTDTQYF. The CDR3, as DNA: TGCAGCTCAGGGACAGGGGGCACAGATACGCAGTATTTT.

The V and J genes are TRBV7-9 and TRBJ2-7, with 10 bases matching TRBD1. Germline CDR1 is SEHNR and CDR2 is FQNEAQ (reference sequence). V shed 3 bases and J 6 bases; nucleotides not matched to a gene: 5. CDR3 size: 14 residues. Here the CDR3 reads CASSFPGTGVEQYF. The CDR3 nucleotides read TGTGCCAGCAGCTTTCCCGGGACAGGGGTCGAGCAGTACTTC.

The chain combines TRBV10-2 with TRBJ1-1, with no clear D. Germline assignment: CDR1 WSHSY and CDR2 SAAADI. V shed 6 bases and J shed 7 bases, with 15 bases lying between them. This CDR3 is 13 amino acids long. CDR3 nucleotides: TGCGCCAGCAGGGGGAGTGGCAGTTATGAAGCTTTCTTT. Protein: CASRGSGSYEAFF.

CDR3 loop: CATRGLAGAGELFF. CDR3 sequence (DNA): TGTGCCACCCGGGGACTAGCGGGAGCTGGGGAGCTGTTTTTT. The chain combines TRBV6-6 with TRBJ2-2, with 14 bases matching TRBD2. In germline, CDR1 is MNHNY, CDR2 SVGAGI (reference sequence). The CDR3 length is 14 residues. Losses at the gene ends were 10 bases for V and 8 bases for J; bases not matched to a gene: 6.

J is TRBJ2-5 and V is TRBV28, with TRBD1 matching 7 bases. CDR3 length: 14 residues. Trimming took 6 bases from V and 7 from J; bases not matched to a gene: 11. Germline V CDR1 and CDR2: MDHEN, SYDVKM. The CDR3: CASSSPGQYTTQYF. The CDR3 coding sequence is TGTGCCAGCAGCTCACCGGGACAGTATACGACCCAGTACTTC.